The subject of this entry is one TCR beta chain. This record comes from a study of identical twins. TCRdb re-called the 5' RACE reads through MiXCR, storing one row per CDR3 protein. Of approximately 590,000 distinct CDR3 sequences in the sample, approximately 9.6% were seen once. Only healthy Caucasians were included as donors. This sample was also put to use in a study of yellow fever vaccine responses in identical twins.

The sequenced sample was PBMCs. The sequence was obtained from a woman younger than 30 in good health.

In DNA, the CDR3 is TGTGCCAGCAGCCTTGACTCGACAAACGCAGATACGCAGTATTTT. Protein product: CASSLDSTNADTQYF. The chain uses TRBV11-2 and TRBJ2-3; D not certain. The CDR3 loop spans 15 amino acids. V dropped 5 bases and J dropped 4 bases, with 16 bases sitting between them. Germline loops: CDR1 SGHAT, CDR2 FQNNGV. The entire variable domain, with the rest obtained from reference TRBV11-2 and TRBJ2-3, is as follows: EAGVAQSPRYKIIEKRQSVAFWCNPISGHATLYWYQQILGQGPKLLIQFQNNGVVDDSQLPKDRFSAERLKGVDSTLKIQPAKLEDSAVYLCASSLDSTNADTQYFGPGTRLTVL.